The subject of this entry is one TCR beta chain. Assay: immunoSEQ multiplex PCR; the TCRdb copy retains only in-frame clones and omits some. The table shows 950,000 to 1,100,000 clones, with about 76% occurring only once. This sample is drawn from a study of shared clonotypes between healthy human individuals. After removal of 4 bases from V and 0 bases from J, the junction contained 0 bases not matched to a gene. Germline CDR1 is MNHNS and CDR2 is SASEGT. The CDR3 consists of 13 residues. V is TRBV6-1 and J is TRBJ2-7, with 7 bases fitting TRBD1. This receptor was taken from a man aged 18-30 years in good health. The sample taken for sequencing was memory CD4+ T cells sorted from blood. Subset: CD45RA-negative fraction. The CDR3 sequence: CASSGQGSYEQYF. In nucleotides, the CDR3 is TGTGCCAGCAGTGGACAGGGCTCCTACGAGCAGTACTTC.